The rows below give T cell receptor beta chains drawn from one sample of a study of response to subunit inactivated influenza vaccine. TCRdb redid the calling of the RT-PCR reads with MiXCR, one entry per CDR3 protein. The repertoire consists of around 570,000 distinct CDR3 sequences, with 10% to 12% occurring once and the leading ten covering around 10%. This same sample was also part of a study on T cells expressing NK-cell markers.

The input for sequencing was PBMCs from blood, taken on the day of vaccination. The receptors were sampled from a man aged 45-65 years who received an inactivated influenza vaccine. CDR3s include the opening cysteine and the closing phenylalanine or tryptophan. D genes are given only for firm matches. Clone size is shown for a subset of rows, as once, few, many or a class of expanded clone.

size: few
V: TRBV11-2
D: -
J: TRBJ2-1
DNA: TGTGCCAGCAGCTTAGATCTGGGGCAGTTCTTC
CDR3: CASSLDLGQFF

size: many
V: TRBV6-1
D: TRBD1
J: TRBJ2-7
DNA: TGTGCCAGCAGTCTCACTTACACAGGGGGCTCGGGAGAGCAGTACTTC
CDR3: CASSLTYTGGSGEQYF

size: few
V: TRBV4-2
D: TRBD2
J: TRBJ2-2
DNA: TGTGCCAGCAGCCTCTTCGGGGCTAGCGGGGGGGCGAACACCGGGGAGCTGTTTTTT
CDR3: CASSLFGASGGANTGELFF

size: few
V: TRBV5-6
D: TRBD1
J: TRBJ1-2
DNA: TGTGCCAGCAGCTTCAGGACAGGGGGCTATGGCTACACCTTC
CDR3: CASSFRTGGYGYTF

size: -
V: TRBV12-3/TRBV12-4
D: TRBD2
J: TRBJ2-1
DNA: TGTGCCAGCAGTTTAGCCACTAGCGGGTCGAGGAATGAGCAGTTCTTC
CDR3: CASSLATSGSRNEQFF

size: -
V: TRBV20-1
D: -
J: TRBJ2-1
DNA: TGCAGTGCTAGATCCCAGGCCTACAATGAGCAGTTCTTC
CDR3: CSARSQAYNEQFF

size: -
V: TRBV7-2
D: TRBD2
J: TRBJ2-3
DNA: TGTGCCAGCAGCTTTGGAGCGGGGGGTACAGATACGCAGTATTTT
CDR3: CASSFGAGGTDTQYF

size: -
V: TRBV20-1
D: TRBD2
J: TRBJ2-7
DNA: TGCAGTGCCGATAGCGGGGGGGCCTACCAGCAGTACTTC
CDR3: CSADSGGAYQQYF

size: few
V: TRBV6-6
D: -
J: TRBJ2-7
DNA: TGTGCCACCTCCACATTCGGATTGTCCGAGCAGTACTTC
CDR3: CATSTFGLSEQYF

size: many
V: TRBV5-1
D: -
J: TRBJ2-7
DNA: TGCGCCAGCAGCTTGCAGGCAGGGGCGAATTCCTACGAGCAGTACTTC
CDR3: CASSLQAGANSYEQYF

size: few
V: TRBV5-6
D: -
J: TRBJ1-2
DNA: TGTGCCAGCAGCTTGGGAGGTCGTAAACAGTTCAACTATGGCTACACCTTC
CDR3: CASSLGGRKQFNYGYTF

size: -
V: TRBV25-1
D: -
J: TRBJ2-3
DNA: TGTGCCAGCAAAGATACGCAGTATTTT
CDR3: CASKDTQYF

size: -
V: TRBV27
D: TRBD2
J: TRBJ2-3
DNA: TGTGCCAGCAGGACTAGCTTCGGTACAGATACGCAGTATTTT
CDR3: CASRTSFGTDTQYF

size: few
V: TRBV11-2
D: -
J: TRBJ2-5
DNA: TGTGCCAGCAGCCAACAGATGTGGGAAGAGACCCAGTACTTC
CDR3: CASSQQMWEETQYF

size: few
V: TRBV27
D: -
J: TRBJ1-6
DNA: TGTGCCAGCAGTTTCGGGGGAGGCCATTCACCCCTCCACTTT
CDR3: CASSFGGGHSPLHF

size: -
V: TRBV6-1
D: -
J: TRBJ2-3
DNA: TGTGCCAGCAAAGAGTACGGGAGAACAGATACGCAGTATTTT
CDR3: CASKEYGRTDTQYF

size: -
V: TRBV6-1
D: -
J: TRBJ2-7
DNA: TGTGCCAGCAGTGACGGGAGCAACTCCTACGAGCAGTACTTC
CDR3: CASSDGSNSYEQYF

size: many
V: TRBV5-1
D: -
J: TRBJ2-1
DNA: TGCGCCAGCAGCTGGGACTTGAATGAGCAGTTCTTC
CDR3: CASSWDLNEQFF

size: few
V: TRBV7-2
D: -
J: TRBJ1-1
DNA: TGTGCCAGCAGCTTTCGGACTGCTTCGAACACTGAAGCTTTCTTT
CDR3: CASSFRTASNTEAFF

size: many
V: TRBV12-3/TRBV12-4
D: TRBD2
J: TRBJ2-7
DNA: TGTGCCAGCACTGTGGGACTAGCGGGAGCCTACGAGCAGTACTTC
CDR3: CASTVGLAGAYEQYF

size: few
V: TRBV7-2
D: TRBD1
J: TRBJ2-1
DNA: TGTGCCAGCAGCCTCCGACAGGGGGCGGCCGAGCAGTTCTTC
CDR3: CASSLRQGAAEQFF

size: few
V: TRBV5-1
D: TRBD2
J: TRBJ2-7
DNA: TGCGCCAGCAGACCTATTCCGGGGACTAGATTCTCCTACGAGCAGTACTTC
CDR3: CASRPIPGTRFSYEQYF

size: -
V: TRBV6-5
D: -
J: TRBJ2-7
DNA: TGTGCCAGCACCGACGGTCTCTACGAGCAGTACTTC
CDR3: CASTDGLYEQYF

size: few
V: TRBV12-3/TRBV12-4
D: TRBD1
J: TRBJ1-5
DNA: TGTGCCAGCAGTTCGAGGACAGGGGGTAATCAGCCCCAGCATTTT
CDR3: CASSSRTGGNQPQHF

size: -
V: TRBV2
D: -
J: TRBJ2-2
DNA: TGTGCCAGCAGTGCAGGGGCCGGGGAGCTGTTTTTT
CDR3: CASSAGAGELFF

size: -
V: TRBV9
D: TRBD1
J: TRBJ2-2
DNA: TGTGCCAGCAGCGTAACCGGGACAGCTAACACCGGGGAGCTGTTTTTT
CDR3: CASSVTGTANTGELFF

size: few
V: TRBV6-5
D: -
J: TRBJ2-1
DNA: TGTGCCAGCAAGTACGACTATGAGCAGTTCTTC
CDR3: CASKYDYEQFF

size: few
V: TRBV12-3/TRBV12-4
D: -
J: TRBJ2-4
DNA: TGTGCCAGCAGTGATACTAACAGGGACATTCAGTACTTC
CDR3: CASSDTNRDIQYF

size: few
V: TRBV20-1
D: TRBD1
J: TRBJ2-2
DNA: TGCAGTGCTACCGGGACAGCTAACACCGGGGAGCTGTTTTTT
CDR3: CSATGTANTGELFF

size: few
V: TRBV4-2
D: -
J: TRBJ2-5
DNA: TGTGCCAGCAGCCAGGAGAGACAAGAGACCCAGTACTTC
CDR3: CASSQERQETQYF

size: -
V: TRBV18
D: -
J: TRBJ2-2
DNA: TGTGCCAGCTCACCGAGAAACAGGGGACTGCTAGACACCGGGGAGCTGTTTTTT
CDR3: CASSPRNRGLLDTGELFF

size: few
V: TRBV11-2
D: TRBD1
J: TRBJ2-2
DNA: TGTGCCAGCAGCACCAGGACAGGGGTCTACCCCGGGGAGCTGTTTTTT
CDR3: CASSTRTGVYPGELFF

size: -
V: TRBV4-1
D: TRBD2
J: TRBJ2-7
DNA: TGCGCCAGCAGCCAAACACAGGGACTAGTTGACGAGCAGTACTTC
CDR3: CASSQTQGLVDEQYF

size: -
V: TRBV20-1
D: -
J: TRBJ2-7
DNA: TGCAGTGCTAGAGAAACGGGGTCATTTAGCAACGAGCAGTACTTC
CDR3: CSARETGSFSNEQYF

size: -
V: TRBV6-2/TRBV6-3
D: -
J: TRBJ2-7
DNA: TGTGCCAGCAGTTACAGTGGACTGGGCACCTACGAGCAGTACTTC
CDR3: CASSYSGLGTYEQYF

size: -
V: TRBV5-1
D: TRBD2
J: TRBJ2-3
DNA: TGCGCCAGCAGCCCAATCCTGCGGGGGGATACGCAGTATTTT
CDR3: CASSPILRGDTQYF

size: few
V: TRBV10-3
D: TRBD1
J: TRBJ2-7
DNA: TGTGCCACAACTCCGGTTACCAGACAGGGGAGGAACGAGCAGTACTTC
CDR3: CATTPVTRQGRNEQYF

size: -
V: TRBV15
D: -
J: TRBJ2-7
DNA: TGTGCCACGTCAGACAAGGGAGCTGGCGAGCAGTACTTC
CDR3: CATSDKGAGEQYF

size: few
V: TRBV5-5
D: -
J: TRBJ2-7
DNA: TGTGCCAGCAGCTTTTACGGATTTTACGAGCAGTACTTC
CDR3: CASSFYGFYEQYF

size: few
V: TRBV3-1
D: -
J: TRBJ1-5
DNA: TGTGCCAGCAGCCAAGGGGGGTCGTGGAATCAGCCCCAGCATTTT
CDR3: CASSQGGSWNQPQHF

size: many
V: TRBV12-3/TRBV12-4
D: -
J: TRBJ2-3
DNA: TGTGCCAGCGGACTCGGGGGGCAGAACACGCAGTATTTT
CDR3: CASGLGGQNTQYF

size: -
V: TRBV20-1
D: TRBD2
J: TRBJ2-7
DNA: TGCAGTGCTCACAGACTAGCGGGGAGCTACGAGCAGTACTTC
CDR3: CSAHRLAGSYEQYF

size: -
V: TRBV4-1
D: TRBD2
J: TRBJ2-5
DNA: TGCGCCAGCAGCCAAGTAGCGGGGGGTTCAGAGACCCAGTACTTC
CDR3: CASSQVAGGSETQYF

size: few
V: TRBV6-1
D: TRBD1
J: TRBJ1-5
DNA: TGTGCCAGCAGTGGACAGGGGAATTATCAGCCCCAGCATTTT
CDR3: CASSGQGNYQPQHF

size: few
V: TRBV6-1
D: TRBD2
J: TRBJ2-1
DNA: TGTGCCAGCAGTCGAAACGCGGGGGGTCTCTCCTACAATGAGCAGTTCTTC
CDR3: CASSRNAGGLSYNEQFF

size: -
V: TRBV7-9
D: -
J: TRBJ2-7
DNA: TGTGCCAGCAGCTTACCTCGGGACTCTAGCTCCTACGAGCAGTACTTC
CDR3: CASSLPRDSSSYEQYF

size: few
V: TRBV6-2/TRBV6-3
D: -
J: TRBJ2-7
DNA: TGTGCCAGCAGTTACTCTTCCCGATACGAGCAGTACTTC
CDR3: CASSYSSRYEQYF

size: few
V: TRBV5-1
D: -
J: TRBJ1-5
DNA: TGCGCCAGCAGCGCCGGAGACATTAACGGCAATCAGCCCCAGCATTTT
CDR3: CASSAGDINGNQPQHF

size: -
V: TRBV11-2
D: -
J: TRBJ1-1
DNA: TGTGCCAGCAGCTTAGCTTCTGGGGGGGGCACTGAAGCTTTCTTT
CDR3: CASSLASGGGTEAFF

size: many
V: TRBV29-1
D: TRBD2
J: TRBJ2-7
DNA: TGCAGCGTTGTCGGTTCGGTGGATAGCGGGAGCGCCTACGAGCAGTACTTC
CDR3: CSVVGSVDSGSAYEQYF

size: -
V: TRBV12-3/TRBV12-4
D: -
J: TRBJ1-6
DNA: TGTGCCAGCAGTTTAGCCCCATCCGGTTCACCCCTCCACTTT
CDR3: CASSLAPSGSPLHF

size: few
V: TRBV7-9
D: TRBD2
J: TRBJ2-1
DNA: TGTGCCAGCACGACTACTAGCGGGAGTATGTATGAGCAGTTCTTC
CDR3: CASTTTSGSMYEQFF

size: few
V: TRBV4-2
D: -
J: TRBJ2-5
DNA: TGTGCCAGCAGCCAAGATCCCCTAGCCAGTAAAGAGACCCAGTACTTC
CDR3: CASSQDPLASKETQYF